This TCR beta chain was observed in a study of beta chain features in type 1 diabetes. Study conclusions and caveats: It was not settled here whether HLA type affects TCRB rearrangement. Patients with type 1 diabetes carried fewer insertions and had more deletions at their VDJ junctions. PCR might favor shorter templates, but any such skew would affect patients and controls equally.

From germline, CDR1 is SGDLS and CDR2 YYNGEE. Trimming took 0 bases from V and 4 from J, leaving 5 bases between them. The CDR3 has 13 residues. A note on this clone: Its antigen is currently unknown.

All of the isolated RNA was reverse transcribed, so expressed TCRB transcripts were sequenced. Regulatory, naive and central memory T cell samples averaged approximately 3.5 million reads. TCRdb keeps only in-frame clones here, not all; method: immunoSEQ multiplex PCR. Among about 350,000 clones listed, 15% to 20% were seen once. The receptor was derived from a woman aged 18-30 years in good health. The V and J genes are TRBV9 and TRBJ1-3; D unresolved. Sequencing was performed on naive CD4+ T cells from blood. The CDR3: CASSVGGGNTIYF. The DNA of the CDR3 is TGTGCCAGCAGCGTAGGCGGAGGAAACACCATATATTTT.